The 30 T cell receptor beta chains given below trace back to one sample, sequenced in a study of shared clonotypes between healthy human individuals. The method was immunoSEQ multiplex PCR; TCRdb's version includes in-frame clones alone and lacks a portion of them. This table has approximately 320,000 clones, over 75% appearing once. The specimen was memory CD8+ T cells sorted from blood. Subset reported: CD45RO+ cells pooled with CCR7-negative TemRA cells. The receptor set was obtained from a man aged 18 to 30 in good health.

This clone was detected once. V is TRBV28 and J is TRBJ2-5; the match to TRBD1 covers 8 bases. Germline CDR1 reads MDHEN; CDR2 reads SYDVKM. The CDR3 totals 16 residues. Trimming took 5 bases from V and 2 from J; bases not matched to a gene: 10. The DNA for the CDR3 is TGTGCCAGCAGTGCAACTGGGACAGGACTTCAAGAGACCCAGTACTTC. This gives the protein CASSATGTGLQETQYF.

With regard to this clone: Other DNA variants within this sample encode the same CDR3. The rearrangement uses TRBV15 and TRBJ2-7, with D possibly being TRBD1 (5 bases). The CDR3 loop spans 15 amino acids. Germline V gene data show CDR1 as LNHNV and CDR2 as YYDKDF (reference sequence). The germline V and J ends were trimmed by 0 bases and 1 base, with 10 bases remaining between them. The CDR3, as DNA: TGTGCCACCAGCAGAGATAGGGCAGGGTCCTACGAGCAGTACTTC. It yields the protein CATSRDRAGSYEQYF.

The chain joins TRBV5-1 to TRBJ1-1; TRBD1 might be the D (5 bases). Deletions cut 0 bases from V and 10 bases from J, with 19 bases between. CDR1 is SGHRS and CDR2 is YFSETQ in the germline V gene. The CDR3 covers 15 residues. This CDR3 reads CASSLEIRSGTGAFF. CDR3 nucleotide sequence: TGCGCCAGCAGCTTGGAAATTCGCTCCGGGACGGGAGCTTTCTTT.

The gene calls are TRBV6-5 and TRBJ1-1; TRBD1 agrees at 7 bases. CDR3 length equals 15 residues. Trimming took 4 bases from V and 2 from J; bases not matched to a gene: 7. Germline assignment: CDR1 MNHEY and CDR2 SVGAGI. CDR3: CASSFFEGANTEAFF. CDR3 sequence (DNA): TGTGCCAGCAGTTTCTTTGAGGGGGCTAACACTGAAGCTTTCTTT.

The rearrangement links TRBV11-1 to TRBJ2-2, with D unclear. Deletions cut 6 bases from V and 3 bases from J, with 2 bases between. Germline V CDR1 and CDR2: SGHAT, FQDESV (reference sequence). The CDR3 has 11 residues. CDR3 sequence: CASSYTGELFF. CDR3 in DNA: TGTGCCAGCAGTTACACCGGGGAGCTGTTTTTT.

The chain has TRBV4-1 and TRBJ1-1; D not certain. Germline lookup yields CDR1 MGHRA and CDR2 YSYEKL. The CDR3 consists of 15 residues. Between the trimmed V and J ends, which lost 2 bases and 6 bases, there was a span of 16 bases. CDR3 in amino acids: CASSQMLGQIAEAFF. CDR3 in DNA: TGCGCCAGCAGCCAAATGTTAGGGCAAATCGCTGAAGCTTTCTTT.

This chain connects TRBV5-1 to TRBJ1-1, with a tentative D call TRBD1 (6 bases). V dropped 6 bases and J dropped 0 bases, with 12 bases sitting between them. This CDR3 contains 14 residues. CDR1 is SGHRS and CDR2 is YFSETQ in the germline V gene. CDR3 DNA sequence: TGCGCCAGCACCCCCCAGGGGTTGAACACTGAAGCTTTCTTT. The encoded protein is CASTPQGLNTEAFF.

The V and J genes are TRBV4-2 and TRBJ2-3; D possibly corresponds to TRBD1 (5 bases). The CDR3 is 14 residues long. V dropped 1 base and J dropped 2 bases, with 7 bases sitting between them. Germline V gives CDR1 LGHNA, CDR2 YNFKEQ. In DNA form, the CDR3 reads TGTGCCAGCAGCCAAGCGACAGTCACAGATACGCAGTATTTT. Translation: CASSQATVTDTQYF.

The CDR3 reads CASSYTTGGESPLHF. For the CDR3, the DNA is TGTGCCAGCAGTTACACAACAGGGGGGGAATCACCCCTCCACTTT. V and J are TRBV6-5 and TRBJ1-6; 8 bases map to TRBD1. The germline V gene encodes CDR1 MNHEY and CDR2 SVGAGI. Unmatched junction bases numbered 7, after V lost 2 bases and J lost 10 bases. This CDR3 region has 15 residues.

This clone was recorded many times. The chain employs TRBV11-2 and TRBJ1-1; D is possibly TRBD1 (6 bases). From germline, CDR1 is SGHAT and CDR2 FQNNGV. The CDR3 loop spans 13 amino acids. The germline V and J ends were trimmed by 1 base and 7 bases, with 10 bases remaining between them. CDR3 nucleotide sequence: TGTGCCAGCAGCTTAGGAGGGGGAAGTGAAGCTTTCTTT. Translated: CASSLGGGSEAFF.

The gene calls are TRBV29-1 and TRBJ1-3; D is perhaps TRBD1 (6 bases). The CDR3 loop spans 13 amino acids. The V end was cut by 5 bases, the J end by 0 bases, with 8 bases between. Germline assignment: CDR1 SQVTM and CDR2 ANQGSEA. The CDR3 protein is CSVQGSSGNTIYF. In DNA, the CDR3 is TGCAGCGTTCAGGGGTCCTCTGGAAACACCATATATTTT.

This chain joins TRBV25-1 and TRBJ2-7, with D unresolved. The V end was cut by 1 base, the J end by 7 bases, with 11 bases between. CDR1 and CDR2 (germline): MGHDK, SYGVNS. The CDR3 runs to 13 residues. The CDR3 DNA is TGTGCCAGCAGTGAATTCAACAGAGTAGAGCAGTACTTC. Translating gives CASSEFNRVEQYF.

This chain uses TRBV7-9 with TRBJ1-2; TRBD1 is a possible D gene (5 bases). CDR3 length: 17 residues. V lost 3 bases to trimming and J lost 0 bases, with 17 bases between them. The germline CDR1 and CDR2 sequences are SEHNR and FQNEAQ (reference sequence). The CDR3 spells CASSFAGGAVTNYGYTF. In nucleotides, the CDR3 is TGTGCCAGCAGCTTTGCCGGCGGGGCAGTTACTAACTATGGCTACACCTTC.

In this sample, this clone turned up once. The chain couples TRBV10-3 to TRBJ1-2; perhaps TRBD1 as D (5 bases). This CDR3 has 15 amino acids. Germline assignment: CDR1 ENHRY and CDR2 SYGVKD. Trimming took 2 bases from V and 7 from J, leaving 17 bases between them. The CDR3 DNA reads as TGTGCCATCAGTGAGCTCGGGCGTCAGGGCTCTGGCTACACCTTC. Protein: CAISELGRQGSGYTF.

The chain combines TRBV25-1 with TRBJ2-5, with D unclear. Germline CDR1 is MGHDK and CDR2 is SYGVNS. The CDR3 length is 14 residues. Trimming cost V 1 base and J 2 bases, with 8 bases left between them. The CDR3: CASSEFLPQETQYF. The CDR3 DNA reads TGTGCCAGCAGTGAATTTCTGCCTCAAGAGACCCAGTACTTC.

The chain is built from TRBV29-1 and TRBJ1-1; possible D gene TRBD1, 5 bases. CDR1 is SQVTM and CDR2 is ANQGSEA in the germline V gene. CDR3 length: 11 amino acids. Trimming pared 3 bases from V and 5 bases from J, leaving 7 bases between. CDR3 in DNA: TGCAGCGTTGATAGACAGACTGAAGCTTTCTTT. Its translation: CSVDRQTEAFF.

A single count supports this clone. This chain links TRBV27 with TRBJ2-1; D is possibly TRBD1 or TRBD2 (6 bases each). This CDR3 spans 17 amino acids. The germline gives CDR1 MNHEY, CDR2 SMNVEV (reference sequence). V gave up 8 bases and J gave up 4 bases, with 24 bases separating them. Written as DNA, the CDR3 is TGTGCCAGCGGACAATTGGGGGGCCCCGAGGGGTACAATGAGCAGTTCTTC. It codes for CASGQLGGPEGYNEQFF.

The rearrangement uses TRBV10-2 and TRBJ2-7; the D is unclear. The CDR3 has 15 amino acids. The germline gives CDR1 WSHSY, CDR2 SAAADI. V was cut by 0 bases and J by 1 base, with 10 bases left in between. CDR3 in DNA: TGCGCCAGCAGTGAGTCAGTGGTTCTATCCTACGAGCAGTACTTC. It codes for CASSESVVLSYEQYF.

This chain links TRBV25-1 with TRBJ2-1, with D perhaps TRBD2 (6 bases). Germline values: CDR1 MGHDK, CDR2 SYGVNS. The CDR3 loop spans 14 amino acids. V was cut by 6 bases and J by 2 bases, with 11 bases left in between. The CDR3: CASREGGTYNEQFF. CDR3 bases: TGTGCCAGCAGGGAGGGTGGCACCTACAATGAGCAGTTCTTC.

In the case of this clone: This may come from a read error, since a much larger clone is one base off. In DNA, the CDR3 is TGTGCCAGCAGCCAAAGCACAGATACGCAGTATTTT. The encoded protein is CASSQSTDTQYF. The V gene is TRBV5-6, the J gene TRBJ2-3; D is uncertain. CDR3 length equals 12 residues. The V end lost 4 bases, the J end lost 0 bases, and 3 bases lay between the germline ends. Germline V gives CDR1 SGHDT, CDR2 YYEEEE.

The chain has TRBV30 and TRBJ2-7, with 7 bases identical to TRBD1. Per germline, CDR1 GTSNPN and CDR2 SVGIG (reference sequence). The CDR3 runs to 14 residues. V lost 4 bases and J lost 1; bases outside the gene matches: 7. In nucleotides, the CDR3 is TGTGCCTGGACCCGGGACAGCCCGTCCTACGAGCAGTACTTC. Its translation: CAWTRDSPSYEQYF.

V gene TRBV6-5 combines with J gene TRBJ2-7; a possible D gene is TRBD2 (8 bases). The V and J ends lost 6 bases and 3 bases respectively, with 18 bases between them. The germline V gene encodes CDR1 MNHEY and CDR2 SVGAGI. This CDR3 has 15 amino acids. The CDR3 DNA sequence: TGTGCCAGCAGATCCCCGGGAGGGGGCGGCTACGAGCAGTACTTC. Amino acids: CASRSPGGGGYEQYF.

Comment on this clone: The sample contains more than one DNA sequence encoding this CDR3. The chain recombines TRBV9 with TRBJ1-1, with D unclear. This CDR3 spans 13 amino acids. Germline loops: CDR1 SGDLS, CDR2 YYNGEE. Trimming left V 0 bases short and J 1 base short, with 4 bases between. The CDR3 loop reads CASSVDGNTEAFF. The CDR3 bases are TGTGCCAGCAGCGTAGACGGGAACACTGAAGCTTTCTTT.

This clone was detected ten times or more. The same CDR3 can be traced to other DNA sequences in this sample. The V and J genes are TRBV10-3 and TRBJ1-6, with 12 positions matching TRBD1. The ends lost 2 bases at V and 9 bases at J; junction bases unmatched: 2. The CDR3 contains 15 residues. The germline V gene has CDR1 ENHRY and CDR2 SYGVKD. The CDR3 protein is CAISEGDRGLSPLHF. The CDR3 DNA reads TGTGCCATCAGTGAGGGGGACAGGGGGCTTTCACCCCTCCACTTT.

The gene calls are TRBV27 and TRBJ1-2; 7 bases line up with TRBD1. The V and J ends lost 3 bases and 4 bases, in that order; junction bases with no gene match: 8. Germline CDR1 and CDR2: MNHEY and SMNVEV (reference sequence). The CDR3 runs 15 residues. The CDR3 sequence is CASSLGTATGYGYTF. For the CDR3, the DNA is TGTGCCAGCAGTTTGGGGACAGCAACGGGCTATGGCTACACCTTC.

This clone was detected many times. The gene calls are TRBV14 and TRBJ2-1; D ambiguous. The CDR3 has 15 amino acids. Per germline, CDR1 SGHDN and CDR2 FVKESK. Trimming took off 3 bases at V and 5 bases at J, with 14 bases between the two ends. This chain's CDR3 is CASSHLGDMNNEQFF. The CDR3, as DNA: TGTGCCAGCAGCCACCTAGGCGACATGAACAATGAGCAGTTCTTC.

This sequence joins TRBV6-6 and TRBJ1-5; 9 positions match TRBD1. V lost 6 bases, J lost 7 bases, and 10 bases stayed unmatched. Germline CDR1 MNHNY, CDR2 SVGAGI (reference sequence). This CDR3 region has 15 residues. CDR3 bases: TGTGCCAGCAGCTCCCCATACAGGGGGCGGCAGCCCCAGCATTTT. Protein product: CASSSPYRGRQPQHF.

The genes are TRBV27 and TRBJ1-2; the D gene is possibly TRBD1 (5 bases). The CDR3 has 15 amino acids. Trimming left V 2 bases short and J 6 bases short, with 16 bases between. Germline V lookup: CDR1 MNHEY, CDR2 SMNVEV (reference sequence). CDR3 bases: TGTGCCAGCAGTTTAGCGGTGACAGATGAGGATGGCTACACCTTC. Translating it yields CASSLAVTDEDGYTF.

V is TRBV29-1 and J is TRBJ2-1, with 9 bases fitting TRBD1. The trim removed 2 bases at V and 7 bases at J, leaving 6 bases unmatched. This CDR3 comprises 14 residues. CDR1 is SQVTM and CDR2 is ANQGSEA in the germline V gene. The CDR3 loop is CSVENWDRENEQFF. The DNA of the CDR3 is TGCAGCGTTGAAAATTGGGACAGGGAAAATGAGCAGTTCTTC.

V gene TRBV7-9 combines with J gene TRBJ1-6; tentatively, D is TRBD1 (6 bases). CDR3 length: 15 residues. The V end lost 2 bases, the J end lost 7 bases, and 12 bases lay between the germline ends. Per germline, CDR1 SEHNR and CDR2 FQNEAQ (reference sequence). The CDR3, as DNA: TGTGCCAGCAGCTTAACAGGGACTACAAATTCACCCCTCCACTTT. This codes for CASSLTGTTNSPLHF.